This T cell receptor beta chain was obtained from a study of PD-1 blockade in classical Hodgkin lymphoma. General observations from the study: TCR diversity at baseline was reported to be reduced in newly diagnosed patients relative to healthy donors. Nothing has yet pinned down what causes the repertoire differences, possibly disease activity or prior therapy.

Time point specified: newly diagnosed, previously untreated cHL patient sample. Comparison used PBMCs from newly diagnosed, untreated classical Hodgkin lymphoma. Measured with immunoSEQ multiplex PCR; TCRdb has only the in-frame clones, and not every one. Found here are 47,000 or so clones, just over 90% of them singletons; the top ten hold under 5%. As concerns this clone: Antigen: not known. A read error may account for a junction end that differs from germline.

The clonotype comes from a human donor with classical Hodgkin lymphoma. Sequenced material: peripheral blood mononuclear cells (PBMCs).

The CDR3 region has the DNA TGTGCCATCAGCTGGAGCGGGAGCACCGGGGAGCTGTTTTTT. Protein product: CAISWSGSTGELFF. V gene TRBV7-9 combines with J gene TRBJ2-2; 8 nucleotides agree with TRBD2. The germline V gene has CDR1 SEHNR and CDR2 FQNEAQ (reference sequence). The CDR3 is made up of 14 amino acids.